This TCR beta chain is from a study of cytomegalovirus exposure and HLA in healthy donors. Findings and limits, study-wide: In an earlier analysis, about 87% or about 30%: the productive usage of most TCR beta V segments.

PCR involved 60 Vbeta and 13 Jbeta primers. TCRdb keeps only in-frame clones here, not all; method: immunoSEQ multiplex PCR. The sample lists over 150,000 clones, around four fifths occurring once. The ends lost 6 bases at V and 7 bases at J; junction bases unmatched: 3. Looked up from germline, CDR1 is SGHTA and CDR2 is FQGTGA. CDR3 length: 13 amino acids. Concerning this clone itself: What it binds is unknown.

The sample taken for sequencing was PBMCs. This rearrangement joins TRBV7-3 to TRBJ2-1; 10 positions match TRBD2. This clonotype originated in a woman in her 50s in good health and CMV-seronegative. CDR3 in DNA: TGTGCCAGCAGTACGACTAGCGGGAATGAGCAGTTCTTC. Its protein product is CASSTTSGNEQFF. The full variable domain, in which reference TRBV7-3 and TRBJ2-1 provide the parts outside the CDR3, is GAGVSQTPSNKVTEKGKYVELRCDPISGHTALYWYRQSLGQGPEFLIYFQGTGAADDSGLPNDRFFAVRPEGSVSTLKIQRTERGDSAVYLCASSTTSGNEQFFGPGTRLTVL.